This is a list of T cell receptor beta chains from one sample in a study of blood T cell repertoires in COVID-19. Generated by immunoSEQ multiplex PCR, the TCRdb table keeps only in-frame clones and is missing some. There are around 180,000 clones in the sample; around 85% occur only once, and 3% to 4% lies in the top ten. Sequenced: peripheral blood. These receptors were collected from a man between 60 and 75 years old with acute or convalescent COVID-19. The CDR3 runs from the conserved cysteine through the conserved F or W. Fields, in order: J gene, clone size, V gene, D gene, CDR3 DNA, CDR3 protein. D genes are given only for firm matches. A row's size may be missing; if present it is once, few, many or a size class.

j_gene: TRBJ2-7
abundance: -
v_gene: TRBV7-9
d_gene: TRBD1
CDR3nt: TGTGCCAGCAGCACTTGGACAGGGGCAAACGAGCAGTACTTC
CDR3aa: CASSTWTGANEQYF

j_gene: TRBJ2-7
abundance: once
v_gene: TRBV5-1
d_gene: TRBD1
CDR3nt: TGCGCCAGCAGCCCCCGGACAGGGACCTACGAGCAGTACTTC
CDR3aa: CASSPRTGTYEQYF

j_gene: TRBJ2-3
abundance: -
v_gene: TRBV5-1
d_gene: -
CDR3nt: TGCGCCAGCAGCTTGGAGGGCAGGGGCCCAGATACGCAGTATTTT
CDR3aa: CASSLEGRGPDTQYF

j_gene: TRBJ2-2
abundance: -
v_gene: TRBV6-2/TRBV6-3
d_gene: -
CDR3nt: TGTGCCAGCAGTTACTGGTCTAGCTCGGTAACGCCCGGGGAGCTGTTTTTT
CDR3aa: CASSYWSSSVTPGELFF

j_gene: TRBJ2-1
abundance: -
v_gene: TRBV10-3
d_gene: -
CDR3nt: TGTGCCATCAGAGGACTGTCGTACAATGAGCAGTTCTTC
CDR3aa: CAIRGLSYNEQFF

j_gene: TRBJ1-5
abundance: -
v_gene: TRBV7-2
d_gene: TRBD1
CDR3nt: TGTGCCAGCAGCTCCCCGGACAGGGGAAACCAGCCCCAGCATTTT
CDR3aa: CASSSPDRGNQPQHF

j_gene: TRBJ1-2
abundance: -
v_gene: TRBV7-9
d_gene: -
CDR3nt: TGTGCCAGCAGCTTAACCGACAGCATGAACTATGGCTACACCTTC
CDR3aa: CASSLTDSMNYGYTF

j_gene: TRBJ1-2
abundance: -
v_gene: TRBV28
d_gene: -
CDR3nt: TGTGCCAGCAGTTTCAACAATGGCTACACCTTC
CDR3aa: CASSFNNGYTF

j_gene: TRBJ1-6
abundance: -
v_gene: TRBV28
d_gene: TRBD1
CDR3nt: TGTGCCAGCTCTAAGGGGGCCTCTTCACCCCTCCACTTT
CDR3aa: CASSKGASSPLHF

j_gene: TRBJ2-1
abundance: -
v_gene: TRBV18
d_gene: TRBD2
CDR3nt: TGTGCCAGCTCACTCATTTTTCCGGGACTAGCGGGAGGAGAGCAGTTCTTC
CDR3aa: CASSLIFPGLAGGEQFF

j_gene: TRBJ2-7
abundance: -
v_gene: TRBV6-5
d_gene: -
CDR3nt: TGTGCCAGCACGAACACATTATTTTACGAGCAGTACTTC
CDR3aa: CASTNTLFYEQYF

j_gene: TRBJ1-3
abundance: -
v_gene: TRBV7-2
d_gene: -
CDR3nt: TGTGCCAGCAGGGGTACAGATTTCTCTGGAAACACCATATATTTT
CDR3aa: CASRGTDFSGNTIYF

j_gene: TRBJ1-1
abundance: -
v_gene: TRBV18
d_gene: TRBD1
CDR3nt: TGTGCCAGCTCACCCACAGGGGGCGGAGAAGCTTTCTTT
CDR3aa: CASSPTGGGEAFF

j_gene: TRBJ2-1
abundance: few
v_gene: TRBV19
d_gene: -
CDR3nt: TGTGCCTGCACCCTCGAGGAGTTAGACAATGAGCAGTTCTTC
CDR3aa: CACTLEELDNEQFF

j_gene: TRBJ1-5
abundance: -
v_gene: TRBV6-9
d_gene: -
CDR3nt: TGTGCCGCTAGCGGGCGAGCTGATCAGCCCCAGCATTTT
CDR3aa: CAASGRADQPQHF

j_gene: TRBJ2-1
abundance: once
v_gene: TRBV7-2
d_gene: TRBD2
CDR3nt: TGTGCCAGCAGCTCCCGACAATCGGGACTAGCGGTGAATGAGCAGTTCTTC
CDR3aa: CASSSRQSGLAVNEQFF

j_gene: TRBJ2-3
abundance: -
v_gene: TRBV11-1
d_gene: -
CDR3nt: TGTGCCAGCAGCCGGGGGGGACAGATTGCAGATACGCAGTATTTT
CDR3aa: CASSRGGQIADTQYF